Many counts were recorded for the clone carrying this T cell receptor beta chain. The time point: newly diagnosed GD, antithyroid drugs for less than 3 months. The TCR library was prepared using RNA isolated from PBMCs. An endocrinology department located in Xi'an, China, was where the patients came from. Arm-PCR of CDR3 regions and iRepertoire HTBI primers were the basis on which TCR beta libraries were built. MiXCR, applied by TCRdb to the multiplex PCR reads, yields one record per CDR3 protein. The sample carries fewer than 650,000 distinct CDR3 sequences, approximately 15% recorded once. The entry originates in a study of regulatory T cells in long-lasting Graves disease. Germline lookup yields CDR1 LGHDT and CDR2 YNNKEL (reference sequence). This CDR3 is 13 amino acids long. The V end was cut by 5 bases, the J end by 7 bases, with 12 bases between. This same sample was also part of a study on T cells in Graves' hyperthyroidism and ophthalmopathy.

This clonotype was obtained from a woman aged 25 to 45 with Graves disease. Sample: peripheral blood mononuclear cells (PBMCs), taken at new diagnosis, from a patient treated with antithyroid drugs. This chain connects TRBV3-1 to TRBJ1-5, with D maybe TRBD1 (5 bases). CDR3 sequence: CASSSPGGQPQHF. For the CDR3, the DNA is TGTGCCAGCAGCTCGCCGGGGGGGCAGCCCCAGCATTTT.